Each of the 11 T cell receptor beta chains below was sequenced from the same sample in a study of control samples from healthy donors and cancer patients. The protocol was immunoSEQ multiplex PCR, while the TCRdb copy is restricted to in-frame clones and leaves out a portion. The sample shows 150,000 to 200,000 clones, and 2.2% sits with its ten largest clones. Sample: blood. These receptors came from a woman aged 30 to 39 in good health.

The rearrangement uses TRBV24-1 and TRBJ1-1; D remains unclear. V shed 1 base and J shed 7 bases, with 3 bases lying between them. CDR3 length equals 11 residues. Germline V gives CDR1 KGHDR, CDR2 SFDVKD. The CDR3 coding sequence is TGTGCCACCAGTGATTTCGGTGAAGCTTTCTTT. As protein: CATSDFGEAFF.

The J gene is TRBJ2-7, the V gene TRBV7-3; D might be TRBD1 (5 bases). This CDR3 is 13 amino acids long. Germline V gene data show CDR1 as SGHTA and CDR2 as FQGTGA. Trimming stripped 2 bases from V and 0 bases from J, with 5 bases between. The CDR3 coding sequence is TGTGCCAGCAGCTTAGGACACTCCTACGAGCAGTACTTC. Translation gives CASSLGHSYEQYF.

The chain joins TRBV4-3 to TRBJ1-4; no reliable D call. This CDR3 is built from 16 residues. CDR1 LGHNA and CDR2 YSLEER come from the germline V gene. The ends were cut back, 2 bases at V and 6 bases at J, with 16 bases in the middle. Here the CDR3 DNA reads TGCGCCAGCAGCCAAACCCGGTCTCTAACGTATGAAAAACTGTTTTTT. This gives the protein CASSQTRSLTYEKLFF.

The chain is built from TRBV7-8 and TRBJ2-7; possibly TRBD1 for D (6 bases). Looked up from germline, CDR1 is SGHVS and CDR2 is FQNEAQ. There are 14 residues in the CDR3. V lost 5 bases, J lost 2 bases, and 13 bases lay in between. The CDR3 DNA reads TGTGCCAGCAGCGCCGACAGGTTGGCCTACGAGCAGTACTTC. It codes for CASSADRLAYEQYF.

This chain joins TRBV6-4 and TRBJ2-3; 11 bases match TRBD2. The ends lost 6 bases at V and 0 bases at J; junction bases unmatched: 8. This CDR3 contains 17 residues. CDR1 and CDR2 from the germline V gene are MRHNA and SNTAGT. The CDR3 reads CASRCRPSGGSTDTQYF. In DNA form, the CDR3 reads TGTGCCAGCAGATGCCGTCCTAGCGGGGGGAGCACAGATACGCAGTATTTT.

The DNA of the CDR3 is TGCGCCAGCAGCTATACCCGTGGGACCCTCTTCTTC. Its translation is CASSYTRGTLFF. This chain links TRBV5-1 with TRBJ2-1; D may correspond to TRBD1 or TRBD2 (5 bases each). CDR3 length: 12 amino acids. Germline V gene sequence: CDR1 SGHRS, CDR2 YFSETQ. V was pared by 3 bases and J by 16 bases, with 17 bases between. Full variable domain (outside the CDR3, taken from reference TRBV5-1 and TRBJ2-1): KAGVTQTPRYLIKTRGQQVTLSCSPISGHRSVSWYQQTPGQGLQFLFEYFSETQRNKGNFPGRFSGRQFSNSRSEMNVSTLELGDSALYLCASSYTRGTLFFGPGTRLTVL.

The V gene is TRBV3-1 (or the pseudogene TRBV3-2), the J gene TRBJ1-1, with 7 bases lining up with TRBD1. V gave up 3 bases and J gave up 3 bases; unmatched junction bases: 10. Germline V gene data show CDR1 as LGHDT and CDR2 as YNNKEL (reference sequence). The CDR3 runs 16 residues. The CDR3 DNA reads TGTGCCAGCAGCCACTTAAAGACAGGGTCGGACACTGAAGCTTTCTTT. It encodes CASSHLKTGSDTEAFF.

The rearrangement joins TRBV6-1 to TRBJ2-6, with D perhaps TRBD1 (6 bases). V gave up 3 bases and J gave up 0 bases, with 18 bases separating them. Germline CDR1 and CDR2: MNHNS and SASEGT. This CDR3 is 19 amino acids long. In DNA, the CDR3 is TGTGCCAGCAGTGACGCCGGGACATCTACTTCCTCTGGGGCCAACGTCCTGACTTTC. It codes for CASSDAGTSTSSGANVLTF.

V gene TRBV28 combines with J gene TRBJ2-7, with no clear D. V lost 9 bases to trimming and J lost 0 bases, with 18 bases between them. The CDR3 is 15 amino acids. The germline V gene encodes CDR1 MDHEN and CDR2 SYDVKM. The chain's CDR3 is CASGPGLQSSYEQYF. CDR3 coding DNA: TGTGCCAGTGGACCCGGGCTCCAGAGCTCCTACGAGCAGTACTTC.

The J gene is TRBJ1-3, the V gene TRBV19; D not certain. The CDR3 is made up of 15 amino acids. The germline V gene has CDR1 LNHDA and CDR2 SQIVND (reference sequence). V was trimmed by 9 bases and J by 0 bases, leaving 15 bases between them. CDR3 protein: CASLRTPSSGNTIYF. Written as DNA, the CDR3 is TGTGCCAGCCTCCGGACGCCGAGCTCTGGAAACACCATATATTTT.

This chain links TRBV5-1 with TRBJ2-7, with D perhaps TRBD2 (6 bases). The germline V gene encodes CDR1 SGHRS and CDR2 YFSETQ. The CDR3 contains 14 residues. Trimming removed 0 bases from V and 2 bases from J, with 9 bases in between. Written as DNA, the CDR3 is TGCGCCAGCAGCTTGGCGCGGGGTACCTACGAGCAGTACTTC. Protein sequence: CASSLARGTYEQYF.